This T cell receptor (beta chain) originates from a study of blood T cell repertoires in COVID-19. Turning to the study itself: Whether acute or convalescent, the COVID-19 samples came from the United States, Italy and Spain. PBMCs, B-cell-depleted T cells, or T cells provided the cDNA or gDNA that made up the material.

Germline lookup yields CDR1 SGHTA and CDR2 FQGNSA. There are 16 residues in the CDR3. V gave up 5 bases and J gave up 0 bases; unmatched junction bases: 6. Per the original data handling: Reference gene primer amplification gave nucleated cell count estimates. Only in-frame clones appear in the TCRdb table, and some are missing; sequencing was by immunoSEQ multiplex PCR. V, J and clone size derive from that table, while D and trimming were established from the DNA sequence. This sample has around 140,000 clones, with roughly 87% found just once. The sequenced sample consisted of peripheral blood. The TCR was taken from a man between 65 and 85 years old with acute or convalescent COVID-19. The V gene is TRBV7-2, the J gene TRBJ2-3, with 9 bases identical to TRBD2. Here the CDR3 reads CASSRKTSGSTDTQYF. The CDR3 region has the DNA TGTGCCAGCAGCAGAAAAACTAGCGGGAGCACAGATACGCAGTATTTT.